Described below is a single TCR beta chain sequence and its context. The antigen remains undetermined. This CDR3 contains 15 residues. Germline trimming cut 0 bases from V and 6 bases from J; bases unmatched to any gene: 6. The V gene's germline CDR1 is SGHNT and CDR2 YYREEE (reference sequence). This sample is drawn from a study of cytomegalovirus exposure and HLA in healthy donors. PCR amplification relied on 60 Vbeta primers (plus 13 Jbeta primers). TCRdb's table, derived via immunoSEQ multiplex PCR, lists solely in-frame clones and lacks some. Here the sample spans over 100,000 clones, about 60% being singletons. Each donor was nominally healthy when sampled (though unrecorded immune exposures were likely). Study-wide results and limits: Associated with cytomegalovirus, according to the listing, were 150 to 200 TCR beta chains. Several of the most significant clusters were apparently associated with common viral pathogens in a later analysis.

This chain connects TRBV5-4 to TRBJ1-2; TRBD1 matches at 9 bases. The sample was PBMCs. This TCR derives from a middle-aged man in good health and CMV-seropositive. CDR3 loop: CASSLVGTGFHGYTF. DNA of the CDR3: TGTGCCAGCAGCTTGGTAGGGACAGGGTTTCATGGCTACACCTTC.